This T cell receptor (beta chain) was sequenced for a study of blood T cell repertoires in COVID-19. The repertoire was sequenced with immunoSEQ multiplex PCR; TCRdb's copy has only in-frame clones and lacks some. The data show some 250,000 clones, with roughly nine tenths seen just once and about 7% held by the top ten. The length of the CDR3 is 13 residues. The germline CDR1 and CDR2 sequences are SNHLY and FYNNEI. The V end was cut by 5 bases, the J end by 0 bases, with 7 bases between. The specimen was peripheral blood. This rearrangement joins TRBV2 to TRBJ1-1; D remains unclear. This receptor was taken from a man aged 60 to 69 who had recovered from COVID-19. CDR3 sequence: CASSSQMNTEAFF. In DNA form, the CDR3 reads TGTGCCAGCAGTTCCCAGATGAACACTGAAGCTTTCTTT.